This T cell receptor beta chain was profiled in a study of response to subunit inactivated influenza vaccine. Study-level results: Seasonal influenza vaccination, on each occasion, was suggested by the authors to recruit few new T cells.

This CDR3 contains 15 residues. V was trimmed by 5 bases and J by 0 bases, leaving 13 bases between them. CDR1 and CDR2 (germline): SGHTA, FQGTGA. Comment on this clonotype: What it binds is not known.

TCRdb redid the calling of the RT-PCR reads with MiXCR, one entry per CDR3 protein. The sample carries 500,000 to 550,000 distinct CDR3 sequences, approximately 7.2% recorded once. The chain couples TRBV7-3 to TRBJ1-1; a weak D match, TRBD1 (6 bases). The sample was PBMCs from blood, taken around 2 years after vaccination. This clonotype was sampled from a man in his fifties or sixties who received an inactivated influenza vaccine. CDR3 DNA sequence: TGTGCCAGCAGCCCAAGGGGGACGTTGAACACTGAAGCTTTCTTT. This codes for CASSPRGTLNTEAFF.